These T cell receptor beta chains were read from a single sample in a study of blood T cell repertoires in COVID-19. Profiling relied on immunoSEQ multiplex PCR, and the TCRdb table lists in-frame clones only, not all of them. The sample has about 150,000 clones, over 80% seen once. Input material: peripheral blood. These receptor sequences come from a man aged 65 to 85 who had recovered from COVID-19. Each CDR3 is given with its conserved first and last residue. D genes are given only for firm matches. Clone sizes are given selectively: once, few, many, or a class where the clone is expanded.

d_call: TRBD2; j_call: TRBJ2-7; clone_size: -; v_call: TRBV12-3/TRBV12-4; cdr3_aa: CASRPGLAGEQYF; cdr3_nt: TGTGCCAGCAGACCCGGACTAGCGGGAGAGCAGTACTTC
d_call: TRBD1; j_call: TRBJ2-7; clone_size: once; v_call: TRBV11-1; cdr3_aa: CASFLLGGTGIYEQYF; cdr3_nt: TGTGCCAGCTTCCTACTAGGGGGGACAGGGATCTACGAGCAGTACTTC
d_call: TRBD1; j_call: TRBJ1-1; clone_size: -; v_call: TRBV10-2; cdr3_aa: CASRLGQGVLNTEAFF; cdr3_nt: TGCGCCAGCAGATTGGGACAGGGGGTACTGAACACTGAAGCTTTCTTT
d_call: -; j_call: TRBJ2-3; clone_size: -; v_call: TRBV4-1; cdr3_aa: CASSQDRTRRTDTQYF; cdr3_nt: TGCGCCAGCAGCCAAGATAGAACCAGGCGCACAGATACGCAGTATTTT
d_call: -; j_call: TRBJ2-7; clone_size: -; v_call: TRBV11-2; cdr3_aa: CASSLEASRRLYEQYF; cdr3_nt: TGTGCCAGCAGCTTAGAGGCTAGCCGCCGACTCTACGAGCAGTACTTC
d_call: TRBD1; j_call: TRBJ2-1; clone_size: -; v_call: TRBV5-4; cdr3_aa: CASSSRTGSSYNEQFF; cdr3_nt: TGTGCCAGCAGCAGCCGGACAGGGAGCTCCTACAATGAGCAGTTCTTC
d_call: -; j_call: TRBJ2-1; clone_size: -; v_call: TRBV10-3; cdr3_aa: CAISESRIATEGQFF; cdr3_nt: TGTGCCATCAGTGAGTCCCGGATAGCCACTGAGGGGCAGTTCTTC
d_call: -; j_call: TRBJ1-4; clone_size: -; v_call: TRBV7-2; cdr3_aa: CASSLSFGKLFF; cdr3_nt: TGTGCCAGCAGCTTATCCTTCGGAAAACTGTTTTTT
d_call: TRBD1; j_call: TRBJ1-6; clone_size: -; v_call: TRBV5-5; cdr3_aa: CASSWTGGSNSPLHF; cdr3_nt: TGTGCCAGCAGTTGGACAGGGGGATCTAATTCACCCCTCCACTTT
d_call: -; j_call: TRBJ2-5; clone_size: -; v_call: TRBV3-1/TRBV3-2; cdr3_aa: CASSFGTHEETQYF; cdr3_nt: TGTGCCAGCAGCTTCGGGACACACGAAGAGACCCAGTACTTC
d_call: -; j_call: TRBJ2-2; clone_size: -; v_call: TRBV5-1; cdr3_aa: CASSLGQTFTGELFF; cdr3_nt: TGCGCCAGCAGCTTGGGCCAGACATTCACCGGGGAGCTGTTTTTT
d_call: -; j_call: TRBJ2-7; clone_size: few; v_call: TRBV7-9; cdr3_aa: CASSVSRISYEQYF; cdr3_nt: TGTGCCAGCAGCGTGTCGCGGATTAGCTACGAGCAGTACTTC
d_call: TRBD2; j_call: TRBJ2-1; clone_size: few; v_call: TRBV9; cdr3_aa: CASSGGLATYNEQFF; cdr3_nt: TGTGCCAGCAGCGGGGGACTAGCGACCTACAATGAGCAGTTCTTC
d_call: -; j_call: TRBJ2-7; clone_size: -; v_call: TRBV6-5; cdr3_aa: CASSYADGHTYEQYF; cdr3_nt: TGTGCCAGCAGTTACGCAGACGGACACACCTACGAGCAGTACTTC
d_call: -; j_call: TRBJ2-5; clone_size: -; v_call: TRBV5-1; cdr3_aa: CARRGGANSRAETQYF; cdr3_nt: TGCGCCCGCAGGGGGGGGGCCAACTCAAGGGCAGAGACCCAGTACTTC
d_call: TRBD1; j_call: TRBJ1-6; clone_size: -; v_call: TRBV5-1; cdr3_aa: CASSPGQGGSPLHF; cdr3_nt: TGCGCCAGCAGCCCGGGACAGGGTGGCTCACCCCTCCACTTT
d_call: TRBD1; j_call: TRBJ2-3; clone_size: -; v_call: TRBV10-2; cdr3_aa: CATGTGPDTQYF; cdr3_nt: TGCGCCACCGGGACAGGGCCAGATACGCAGTATTTT
d_call: TRBD2; j_call: TRBJ2-1; clone_size: -; v_call: TRBV9; cdr3_aa: CASSVAPSGSDDEQFF; cdr3_nt: TGTGCCAGCAGCGTAGCCCCTAGCGGGAGTGACGATGAGCAGTTCTTC
d_call: TRBD1; j_call: TRBJ1-5; clone_size: -; v_call: TRBV28; cdr3_aa: CASSETGSSNQPQHF; cdr3_nt: TGTGCCAGCAGTGAGACAGGGTCTAGCAATCAGCCCCAGCATTTT
d_call: TRBD1; j_call: TRBJ1-5; clone_size: few; v_call: TRBV10-2; cdr3_aa: CASSELPTGNGNQPQHF; cdr3_nt: TGCGCCAGCAGTGAATTACCGACAGGGAATGGCAATCAGCCCCAGCATTTT
d_call: -; j_call: TRBJ1-6; clone_size: -; v_call: TRBV21-1; cdr3_aa: CASSANLTKNSPLHF; cdr3_nt: TGTGCCAGCAGCGCAAATCTTACAAAGAATTCACCCCTCCACTTT
d_call: -; j_call: TRBJ1-1; clone_size: -; v_call: TRBV7-8; cdr3_aa: CASSLQGTTEAFF; cdr3_nt: TGTGCCAGCAGCTTACAGGGGACCACTGAAGCTTTCTTT
d_call: -; j_call: TRBJ2-1; clone_size: -; v_call: TRBV5-1; cdr3_aa: CASSFRRGSNEQFF; cdr3_nt: TGCGCCAGCAGCTTTAGAAGGGGCTCCAATGAGCAGTTCTTC
d_call: TRBD1; j_call: TRBJ2-7; clone_size: few; v_call: TRBV15; cdr3_aa: CATSKDPGQGFYEQYF; cdr3_nt: TGTGCCACCAGCAAGGACCCGGGACAGGGGTTTTACGAGCAGTACTTC
d_call: TRBD1; j_call: TRBJ1-4; clone_size: -; v_call: TRBV18; cdr3_aa: CASGPYRGRDEKLFF; cdr3_nt: TGTGCCAGCGGGCCATACAGGGGAAGAGATGAAAAACTGTTTTTT
d_call: TRBD1; j_call: TRBJ1-1; clone_size: -; v_call: TRBV12-5; cdr3_aa: CASGLAGTGLLNTEAFF; cdr3_nt: TGTGCTAGTGGTTTGGCCGGGACAGGGCTCTTGAACACTGAAGCTTTCTTT
d_call: -; j_call: TRBJ1-3; clone_size: -; v_call: TRBV11-2; cdr3_aa: CASSQVSGNTIYF; cdr3_nt: TGTGCCAGCAGCCAGGTTTCCGGAAACACCATATATTTT
d_call: TRBD2; j_call: TRBJ2-3; clone_size: -; v_call: TRBV5-1; cdr3_aa: CASSPGLAGRSDTQYF; cdr3_nt: TGCGCCAGCAGCCCAGGACTAGCGGGGCGGTCAGATACGCAGTATTTT
d_call: -; j_call: TRBJ2-1; clone_size: -; v_call: TRBV9; cdr3_aa: CASSVGGGQSSYNEQFF; cdr3_nt: TGTGCCAGCAGCGTAGGAGGAGGACAGAGCTCCTACAATGAGCAGTTCTTC
d_call: -; j_call: TRBJ1-5; clone_size: -; v_call: TRBV19; cdr3_aa: CASSIPTGVGPQHF; cdr3_nt: TGTGCCAGTAGTATACCAACAGGAGTAGGGCCCCAGCATTTT
d_call: TRBD2; j_call: TRBJ2-7; clone_size: once; v_call: TRBV6-5; cdr3_aa: CASSQREGPHEQYF; cdr3_nt: TGTGCCAGCAGCCAGCGGGAGGGTCCCCACGAGCAGTACTTC
d_call: -; j_call: TRBJ1-3; clone_size: -; v_call: TRBV7-2; cdr3_aa: CASSTRDGQSGNTIYF; cdr3_nt: TGTGCCAGCAGCACCCGGGACGGACAGTCTGGAAACACCATATATTTT
d_call: TRBD2; j_call: TRBJ2-5; clone_size: -; v_call: TRBV7-3; cdr3_aa: CASSSDPGGQETQYF; cdr3_nt: TGTGCCAGCAGCTCTGACCCGGGAGGACAAGAGACCCAGTACTTC
d_call: TRBD2; j_call: TRBJ2-1; clone_size: -; v_call: TRBV5-1; cdr3_aa: CASSSGLAALYNEQFF; cdr3_nt: TGCGCCAGCAGCTCAGGACTAGCGGCGCTCTACAATGAGCAGTTCTTC
d_call: TRBD1; j_call: TRBJ1-1; clone_size: -; v_call: TRBV28; cdr3_aa: CASRIDRVAVGTEAFF; cdr3_nt: TGTGCCAGCAGAATTGACAGGGTAGCCGTTGGCACTGAAGCTTTCTTT
d_call: -; j_call: TRBJ1-1; clone_size: -; v_call: TRBV20-1; cdr3_aa: CSASKGSGATTEAFF; cdr3_nt: TGCAGTGCTAGTAAAGGGTCAGGGGCGACCACTGAAGCTTTCTTT
d_call: -; j_call: TRBJ2-2; clone_size: -; v_call: TRBV9; cdr3_aa: CASSQGSTATGELFF; cdr3_nt: TGTGCCAGCAGCCAGGGCAGCACTGCCACCGGGGAGCTGTTTTTT
d_call: TRBD2; j_call: TRBJ2-7; clone_size: -; v_call: TRBV11-2; cdr3_aa: CASNNLAGDYEQYF; cdr3_nt: TGTGCCAGCAACAACCTAGCGGGAGACTACGAGCAGTACTTC
d_call: -; j_call: TRBJ1-1; clone_size: -; v_call: TRBV18; cdr3_aa: CASVGGDSEAFF; cdr3_nt: TGTGCCAGCGTCGGGGGTGACAGTGAAGCTTTCTTT
d_call: -; j_call: TRBJ2-6; clone_size: -; v_call: TRBV7-6; cdr3_aa: CASSLGQLVSGANVLTF; cdr3_nt: TGTGCCAGCAGCTTGGGGCAGTTGGTCTCCGGGGCCAACGTCCTGACTTTC
d_call: -; j_call: TRBJ2-2; clone_size: -; v_call: TRBV4-3; cdr3_aa: CASSQDEGGGELFF; cdr3_nt: TGCGCCAGCAGCCAAGATGAGGGCGGCGGGGAGCTGTTTTTT
d_call: TRBD2; j_call: TRBJ2-1; clone_size: -; v_call: TRBV28; cdr3_aa: CASRMGRLAGANEQFF; cdr3_nt: TGTGCCAGCAGAATGGGGAGACTAGCGGGAGCAAATGAGCAGTTCTTC
d_call: -; j_call: TRBJ1-2; clone_size: -; v_call: TRBV11-2; cdr3_aa: CASSLGSASYYGYTF; cdr3_nt: TGTGCCAGCAGCTTAGGATCAGCTAGCTATTACGGCTACACCTTC
d_call: TRBD2; j_call: TRBJ2-3; clone_size: -; v_call: TRBV7-2; cdr3_aa: CASSLTLAGGPTDTQYF; cdr3_nt: TGTGCCAGCAGCTTAACACTAGCGGGAGGCCCCACAGATACGCAGTATTTT
d_call: TRBD2; j_call: TRBJ2-7; clone_size: -; v_call: TRBV29-1; cdr3_aa: CSVVTPSGASYEQYF; cdr3_nt: TGCAGCGTTGTAACGCCTAGCGGGGCCTCCTACGAGCAGTACTTC
d_call: TRBD2; j_call: TRBJ2-7; clone_size: -; v_call: TRBV18; cdr3_aa: CASSPNRPAGLPGEQYF; cdr3_nt: TGTGCCAGCTCACCTAACCGACCAGCGGGGTTGCCCGGCGAGCAGTACTTC
d_call: TRBD2; j_call: TRBJ2-7; clone_size: -; v_call: TRBV11-2; cdr3_aa: CASSLVAGGPYEQYF; cdr3_nt: TGTGCCAGCAGCTTAGTGGCGGGAGGGCCTTACGAGCAGTACTTC
d_call: -; j_call: TRBJ2-5; clone_size: -; v_call: TRBV7-2; cdr3_aa: CASSLSRPQGTQYF; cdr3_nt: TGTGCCAGCAGCTTGTCCCGTCCCCAGGGGACCCAGTACTTC
d_call: TRBD1; j_call: TRBJ2-1; clone_size: -; v_call: TRBV19; cdr3_aa: CASSTPGQINEQFF; cdr3_nt: TGTGCCAGTAGTACGCCGGGACAGATCAATGAGCAGTTCTTC
d_call: TRBD2; j_call: TRBJ2-2; clone_size: -; v_call: TRBV6-5; cdr3_aa: CASTLSGSGNGELFF; cdr3_nt: TGTGCCAGCACCCTTAGCGGGAGCGGGAACGGGGAGCTGTTTTTT
d_call: TRBD2; j_call: TRBJ2-2; clone_size: few; v_call: TRBV18; cdr3_aa: CASSPTSGSAGELFF; cdr3_nt: TGTGCCAGCTCACCAACTAGCGGGAGCGCCGGGGAGCTGTTTTTT
d_call: TRBD2; j_call: TRBJ2-3; clone_size: -; v_call: TRBV10-3; cdr3_aa: CAIRDRGAGGPGSTDTQYF; cdr3_nt: TGTGCCATCAGGGACAGAGGAGCGGGAGGGCCGGGTAGCACAGATACGCAGTATTTT
d_call: TRBD2; j_call: TRBJ2-7; clone_size: -; v_call: TRBV6-5; cdr3_aa: CASSERESYEQYF; cdr3_nt: TGTGCCAGCAGCGAGCGGGAGTCCTACGAGCAGTACTTC
d_call: -; j_call: TRBJ1-4; clone_size: -; v_call: TRBV6-1; cdr3_aa: CASSEARQFNEKLFF; cdr3_nt: TGTGCCAGCAGTGAGGCGAGACAGTTTAATGAAAAACTGTTTTTT
d_call: -; j_call: TRBJ2-2; clone_size: -; v_call: TRBV6-2/TRBV6-3; cdr3_aa: CASSPGHQLLGELFF; cdr3_nt: TGTGCCAGCAGTCCGGGACATCAACTCCTCGGGGAGCTGTTTTTT
d_call: -; j_call: TRBJ1-6; clone_size: -; v_call: TRBV18; cdr3_aa: CASSPHPLTTGSPLHF; cdr3_nt: TGTGCCAGCTCACCGCACCCTCTAACGACGGGTTCACCCCTCCACTTT
d_call: TRBD1; j_call: TRBJ1-3; clone_size: -; v_call: TRBV7-8; cdr3_aa: CASSYGGQSYSGNTIYF; cdr3_nt: TGTGCCAGCAGCTACGGGGGACAGTCCTACTCTGGAAACACCATATATTTT